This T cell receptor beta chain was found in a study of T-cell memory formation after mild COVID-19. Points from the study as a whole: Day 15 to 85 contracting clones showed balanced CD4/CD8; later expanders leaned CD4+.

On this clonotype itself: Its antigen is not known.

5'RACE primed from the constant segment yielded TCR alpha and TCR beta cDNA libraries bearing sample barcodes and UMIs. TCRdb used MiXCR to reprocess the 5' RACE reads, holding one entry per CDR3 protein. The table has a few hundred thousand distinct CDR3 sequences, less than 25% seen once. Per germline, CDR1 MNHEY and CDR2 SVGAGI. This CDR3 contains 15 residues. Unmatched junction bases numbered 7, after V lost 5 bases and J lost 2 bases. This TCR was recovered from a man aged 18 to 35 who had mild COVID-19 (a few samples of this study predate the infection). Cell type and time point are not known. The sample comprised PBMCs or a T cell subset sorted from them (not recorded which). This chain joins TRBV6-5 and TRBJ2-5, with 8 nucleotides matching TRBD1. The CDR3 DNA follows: TGTGCCAGCAGTCCACAGGGGGGATCACAAGAGACCCAGTACTTC. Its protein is CASSPQGGSQETQYF.